This T cell receptor beta chain was identified in a study of T-cell memory formation after mild COVID-19. As concerns this clonotype: Antigen specificity is unknown.

Study observations and caveats: CD4+ clones that contracted lay mainly in CM and EM; CD8+ ones lay in EMRA. Clones shrinking between day 15 and 85 showed a balanced CD4/CD8 split, and those that grew later tilted toward CD4+.

The CDR3 contains 15 residues. Trimming took 1 base from V and 1 from J, leaving 9 bases between them. CDR1 SGHTA and CDR2 FQGNSA come from the germline V gene. TCRdb passed the 5' RACE reads through MiXCR, listing each CDR3 protein once. This sample has about 340,000 distinct CDR3 sequences, with 13% found just once. This chain links TRBV7-2 with TRBJ2-3; possible D gene TRBD1, 5 bases. This clonotype originated in a man aged 18-30 years who had mild COVID-19 (a few samples of this study predate the infection). Cell type and time point are not known. The sample was PBMCs or a T cell subset sorted from them (not recorded which). CDR3 coding DNA: TGTGCCAGCAGCTTAGTTGGCAGGGGCACAGATACGCAGTATTTT. Translation gives CASSLVGRGTDTQYF.